These T cell receptor beta chains were read from a single sample in a study of T cells in Graves' hyperthyroidism and ophthalmopathy. MiXCR, applied by TCRdb to the multiplex PCR reads, yields one record per CDR3 protein. This sample has about 290,000 distinct CDR3 sequences, with less than 20% found just once. Sequencing used blood. These receptors were taken from a man between 45 and 60 years old with Graves' ophthalmopathy. Both conserved end residues are part of each CDR3. A D gene is named only where the DNA matches it firmly. Not every row has a clone size; where given, it reads once, few, many or a size class.

abundance	v_gene	d_gene	len	j_gene	CDR3aa	CDR3nt
.	TRBV6-1	TRBD2	14	TRBJ2-7	CVTGTSGRGYEQYF	TGTGTAACCGGGACTAGCGGGAGAGGCTACGAGCAGTACTTC
.	TRBV7-2	.	14	TRBJ2-5	CASSQGGEMDYQYF	TGTGCCAGCAGCCAAGGGGGGGAAATGGACTACCAGTACTTC
.	TRBV28	.	18	TRBJ2-3	CASSYRSLRALYTDTQYF	TGTGCCAGCAGTTACCGTTCTTTGAGGGCCCTCTACACAGATACGCAGTATTTT
.	TRBV6-1	TRBD1	16	TRBJ2-5	CASTLGDRGLGETQYF	TGTGCCAGCACCCTGGGGGACAGGGGGCTCGGAGAGACCCAGTACTTC
many	TRBV6-1	TRBD1	13	TRBJ2-7	CASTATGLDEQYF	TGTGCCAGCACTGCGACAGGGCTGGACGAGCAGTACTTC
many	TRBV30	.	13	TRBJ2-5	CAWRETPVETQYF	TGTGCCTGGAGGGAAACACCCGTAGAGACCCAGTACTTC
.	TRBV28	.	11	TRBJ1-1	CASREDIEAFF	TGTGCCAGCAGGGAGGACATTGAAGCTTTCTTT
many	TRBV20-1	.	14	TRBJ1-2	CSARGLGGGYGYTF	TGCAGTGCTAGGGGCCTGGGGGGGGGATATGGCTACACCTTC
many	TRBV7-9	.	16	TRBJ2-3	CASSTQGSPSTDTQYF	TGTGCCAGCAGTACCCAGGGGAGTCCTAGCACAGATACGCAGTATTTT
many	TRBV28	.	18	TRBJ2-1	CASTGPLMGRSSYNEQFF	TGTGCCAGCACCGGACCCCTAATGGGGAGGAGCTCCTACAATGAGCAGTTCTTC
few	TRBV5-5	TRBD1	15	TRBJ2-3	CASSLEGTAADTQYF	TGTGCCAGCAGCTTGGAGGGGACAGCTGCAGATACGCAGTATTTT
.	TRBV9	.	16	TRBJ1-1	CASSDNRAVGNTEAFF	TGTGCCAGCAGCGATAACAGGGCAGTGGGGAACACTGAAGCTTTCTTT
few	TRBV24-1	TRBD1	14	TRBJ1-2	CATSDHGQGYGYTF	TGTGCCACCAGTGATCATGGACAGGGCTACGGCTACACCTTC
few	TRBV4-1	TRBD2	20	TRBJ2-1	CASSQDFESGSKSAYNEQFF	TGCGCCAGCAGCCAAGATTTCGAGAGCGGGAGTAAGAGTGCCTACAATGAGCAGTTCTTC
.	TRBV9	.	14	TRBJ1-6	CASSVDAGNSPLHF	TGTGCCAGCAGCGTAGACGCAGGGAATTCACCCCTCCACTTT
few	TRBV13	.	16	TRBJ2-2	CASSLGGHLNTGELFF	TGTGCCAGCAGCTTGGGGGGGCACCTGAACACCGGGGAGCTGTTTTTT
once	TRBV3-1	.	13	TRBJ1-2	CASSLQGSYGYTF	TGTGCCAGCAGCCTACAGGGATCCTATGGCTACACCTTC
.	TRBV5-1	TRBD1	15	TRBJ2-2	CASRLDRTNTGELFF	TGCGCCAGCAGGCTGGACAGGACGAACACCGGGGAGCTGTTTTTT
many	TRBV20-1	TRBD2	12	TRBJ2-5	CSAHLGGETQYF	TGCAGTGCCCATTTGGGAGGGGAGACCCAGTACTTC
few	TRBV5-1	TRBD2	16	TRBJ2-2	CASSTTTSGRTGELFF	TGCGCCAGCAGCACTACGACTAGCGGGAGGACCGGGGAGCTGTTTTTT
many	TRBV28	.	12	TRBJ2-5	CASSPGPETQYF	TGTGCCAGCAGTCCCGGCCCTGAGACCCAGTACTTC
.	TRBV5-1	TRBD1	14	TRBJ2-7	CASSFDRGRYEQYF	TGCGCCAGCAGCTTCGACAGGGGGAGGTACGAGCAGTACTTC
many	TRBV5-1	.	14	TRBJ2-1	CASSLIGGKDEQFF	TGCGCCAGCAGCCTAATAGGGGGGAAGGATGAGCAGTTCTTC
.	TRBV19	.	16	TRBJ2-7	CASSIDRGLFTYEQYF	TGTGCCAGTAGTATAGATCGGGGACTTTTCACCTACGAGCAGTACTTC
few	TRBV2	TRBD1	13	TRBJ2-1	CATKPDRVNEQFF	TGTGCCACCAAACCAGACAGGGTCAATGAGCAGTTCTTC
.	TRBV28	.	14	TRBJ1-4	CASSTHPTNEKLFF	TGTGCCAGCAGCACGCATCCAACTAATGAAAAACTGTTTTTT
.	TRBV14	.	14	TRBJ2-1	CASSPRLGSNEQFF	TGTGCCAGCAGCCCCCGACTAGGTTCCAATGAGCAGTTCTTC
many	TRBV11-2	TRBD1	15	TRBJ2-3	CASSFSDRSTDTQYF	TGTGCCAGCAGCTTTTCGGACAGGAGCACAGATACGCAGTATTTT
.	TRBV20-1	TRBD2	14	TRBJ2-4	CSAPSSGMENIQYF	TGCAGTGCTCCGTCGAGCGGGATGGAAAACATTCAGTACTTC
.	TRBV12-3/TRBV12-4	.	15	TRBJ1-5	CARSLAGASNQPQHF	TGTGCCCGCAGTTTGGCAGGGGCTAGCAATCAGCCCCAGCATTTT
many	TRBV11-2	.	13	TRBJ2-7	CASSLDYGYEQYF	TGTGCCAGCAGCTTAGACTACGGCTACGAGCAGTACTTC
many	TRBV3-1	TRBD1	15	TRBJ1-3	CASSLGQGAGNTIYF	TGTGCCAGCAGCCTAGGACAGGGGGCTGGAAACACCATATATTTT
.	TRBV10-3	.	14	TRBJ1-3	CAISGAASGNTIYF	TGTGCCATCAGTGGGGCAGCCTCTGGAAACACCATATATTTT
.	TRBV5-1	.	14	TRBJ2-7	CASSLGHYSYEQYF	TGCGCCAGCAGCTTGGGCCATTACTCCTACGAGCAGTACTTC
.	TRBV28	.	15	TRBJ2-1	CASSTTENGNNEQFF	TGTGCCAGCAGTACGACAGAGAATGGGAACAATGAGCAGTTCTTC
many	TRBV3-1	TRBD2	16	TRBJ2-5	CASSQRSGLAQETQYF	TGTGCCAGCAGCCAACGCTCGGGACTAGCACAAGAGACCCAGTACTTC
few	TRBV7-6	.	15	TRBJ2-7	CASTRGGGTTEEQYF	TGTGCCAGCACCCGCGGAGGGGGAACTACGGAAGAGCAGTACTTC
few	TRBV11-2	.	14	TRBJ1-2	CASSLDGWTYGYTF	TGTGCCAGCAGCTTAGATGGGTGGACCTATGGCTACACCTTC
many	TRBV6-2/TRBV6-3	TRBD1	13	TRBJ2-1	CASSGTANNEQFF	TGTGCCAGCAGTGGGACAGCTAACAATGAGCAGTTCTTC
few	TRBV6-1	TRBD1	14	TRBJ2-5	CASSDTGGEETQYF	TGTGCCAGCAGTGACACAGGGGGCGAAGAGACCCAGTACTTC
.	TRBV20-1	TRBD2	16	TRBJ2-3	CSVERGGLAISDTQYF	TGCAGTGTTGAGAGGGGCGGACTAGCGATTTCAGATACGCAGTATTTT
many	TRBV3-1	.	14	TRBJ2-3	CASSQVGVRDTQYF	TGTGCCAGCAGCCAAGTCGGAGTGAGAGATACGCAGTATTTT
few	TRBV6-1	TRBD1	16	TRBJ1-5	CASSTDRAEGNQPQHF	TGTGCCAGCAGTACTGACAGGGCGGAGGGCAATCAGCCCCAGCATTTT
once	TRBV7-8	.	15	TRBJ1-1	CASSPRRGRDTEAFF	TGTGCCAGCAGCCCCAGACGGGGGAGGGACACTGAAGCTTTCTTT
.	TRBV5-1	.	14	TRBJ2-2	CTSSLAEGAGELFF	TGCACCAGCAGCTTGGCCGAGGGAGCCGGGGAGCTGTTTTTT
many	TRBV28	TRBD1	13	TRBJ1-2	CASSRDRFYGYTF	TGTGCCAGCAGTCGGGACAGATTCTATGGCTACACCTTC